This T cell receptor beta chain was obtained from a study of OX40 agonist ivuxolimab in advanced cancers. V gave up 8 bases and J gave up 0 bases; unmatched junction bases: 7. Germline values: CDR1 SGHRS, CDR2 YFSETQ. The CDR3 runs 17 residues. Profiled with immunoSEQ multiplex PCR; TCRdb holds only in-frame clones, not every one. Of roughly 70,000 clones detected, 70% to 90% appear once; the ten largest clones hold approximately 0.75%. The clonotype comes from an adult with an advanced solid tumor such as melanoma, head and neck, liver or kidney cancer. Sequencing used CD4+ or CD8+ T cells sorted from blood, obtained in a trial of the OX40 agonist ivuxolimab. The gene calls are TRBV5-1 and TRBJ2-2, with 13 bases lining up with TRBD2. The CDR3 sequence: CARTGTSGDSNTGELFF. For the CDR3, the DNA is TGCGCCAGGACCGGGACTAGCGGGGATTCGAACACCGGGGAGCTGTTTTTT.